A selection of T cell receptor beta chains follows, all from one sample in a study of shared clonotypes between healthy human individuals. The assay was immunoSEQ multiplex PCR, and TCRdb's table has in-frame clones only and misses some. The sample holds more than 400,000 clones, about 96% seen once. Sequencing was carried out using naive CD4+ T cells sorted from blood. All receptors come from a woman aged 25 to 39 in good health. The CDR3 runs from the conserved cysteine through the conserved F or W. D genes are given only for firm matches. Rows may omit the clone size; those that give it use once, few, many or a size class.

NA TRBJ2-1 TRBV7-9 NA TGTGCCAGCAGCTTAGTCCGGTTGAGCTCCTACAATGAGCAGTTCTTC CASSLVRLSSYNEQFF
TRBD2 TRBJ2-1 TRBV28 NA TGTGCCAGCAGTACTCCGCTGGGTCTAGCGGGAGGGATTGAGCAGTTCTTC CASSTPLGLAGGIEQFF
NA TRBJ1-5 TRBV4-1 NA TGCGCCAGCAGCCGTCTGGAGGAACAGCCCCAGCATTTT CASSRLEEQPQHF
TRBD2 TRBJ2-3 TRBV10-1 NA TGCGCCACAACTAGCGGGAACACAGATACGCAGTATTTT CATTSGNTDTQYF
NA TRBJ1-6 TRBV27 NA TGTGCCAGCAGTTTCAGGGGACGGGGATTTTCACCCCTCCACTTT CASSFRGRGFSPLHF
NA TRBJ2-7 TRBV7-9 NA TGTGCCAGCAGCTTAGGGGGCAGGGCGGGCGAGCAGTACTTC CASSLGGRAGEQYF
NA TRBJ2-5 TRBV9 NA TGTGCCAGCAGCTCGAACCCTGGGGGGTTCGTGGAGACCCAGTACTTC CASSSNPGGFVETQYF
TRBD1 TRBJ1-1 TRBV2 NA TGTGCCAGCAGACAGGGGGGCACTGAAGCTTTCTTT CASRQGGTEAFF
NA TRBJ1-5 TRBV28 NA TGTGCCAGCAGCCCCGGGACACCTTGGGGCCGGCATTTT CASSPGTPWGRHF
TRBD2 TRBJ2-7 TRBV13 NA TGTGCCAGCAGTAACAGGGTACCAGCGGGAGTTACCTCTCCAAGCTACGAGCAGTACTTC CASSNRVPAGVTSPSYEQYF
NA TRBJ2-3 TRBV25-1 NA TGTGCCAGCAGTGAAATCCCGGGGGCTGGAGATACGCAGTATTTT CASSEIPGAGDTQYF
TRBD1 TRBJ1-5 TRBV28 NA TGTGCCAGCAGCCCACAGGGGAAGAGCAATCAGCCCCAGCATTTT CASSPQGKSNQPQHF
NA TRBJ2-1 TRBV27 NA TGTGCCAGCAAGGCCCTGGGGAATAGCCCGAGCAATGAGCAGTTCTTC CASKALGNSPSNEQFF
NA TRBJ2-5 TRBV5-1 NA TGCGCCAGCAGCAATCTCGGATCCCAAGAGACCCAGTACTTC CASSNLGSQETQYF
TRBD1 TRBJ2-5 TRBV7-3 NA TGTGCCAGCAGTTCAGGGGGCAGGGGAGAGACCCAGTACTTC CASSSGGRGETQYF
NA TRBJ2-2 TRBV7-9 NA TGTGCCAGCAGCTTTTTCCGGGGGTACACCGGGGAGCTGTTTTTT CASSFFRGYTGELFF
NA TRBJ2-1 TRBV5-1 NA TGCGCCAGCAGCTTGGACAGGGCCTCCTACAATGAGCAGTTCTTC CASSLDRASYNEQFF
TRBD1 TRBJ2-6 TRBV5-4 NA TGTGCCAGCAGCTTGGGACAGGGACCCTCTGGGGCCAACGTCCTGACTTTC CASSLGQGPSGANVLTF
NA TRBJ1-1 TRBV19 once TGTGCCAGTAGTACCCTCCGTTCAGGGAGGACTGAAGCTTTCTTT CASSTLRSGRTEAFF
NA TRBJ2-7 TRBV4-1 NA TGCGCCGGCAGCTCAAGGGGATTAGCGTTCTCCTACGAGCAGTACTTC CAGSSRGLAFSYEQYF
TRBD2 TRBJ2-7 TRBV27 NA TGTGCCAGCAGTACCCTTGAAGGGACTAGCGGGGTTTACGAGCAGTACTTC CASSTLEGTSGVYEQYF
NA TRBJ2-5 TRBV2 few TGTGCCAGCAGTGAATTTGGGGGAGAGACCCAGTACTTC CASSEFGGETQYF
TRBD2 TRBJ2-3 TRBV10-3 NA TGTGCCATCAGTGGAGATCTAGCGGGAGGCACAGATACGCAGTATTTT CAISGDLAGGTDTQYF
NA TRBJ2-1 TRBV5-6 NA TGTGCCAGCAGCCGATCTGGACCCCGGTGGCGACATGAGCAGTTCTTC CASSRSGPRWRHEQFF
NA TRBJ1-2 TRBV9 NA TGTGCCAGCAGCGTAGTAGGGACAAGCTATGGCTACACCTTC CASSVVGTSYGYTF
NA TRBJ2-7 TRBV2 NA TGTGCCAGCAGACAAGACTGGGTTAGAAACGAGCAGTACTTC CASRQDWVRNEQYF
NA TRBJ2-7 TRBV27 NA TGTGCCAGCAGGAAACTATACGAGCAGTACTTC CASRKLYEQYF
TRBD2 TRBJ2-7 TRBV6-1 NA TGTGCCAGCAGTGCTGGACTAGCGGGTTCGCTGGGGGAGCAGTACTTC CASSAGLAGSLGEQYF
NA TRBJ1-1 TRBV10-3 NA TGTGCCGGTGGGGTGAACACTGAAGCTTTCTTT CAGGVNTEAFF
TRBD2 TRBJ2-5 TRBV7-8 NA TGTGCCAGCAGCTCTTTTTCGGGGGGGGTCCCGTGGGCCCAGTACTTC CASSSFSGGVPWAQYF
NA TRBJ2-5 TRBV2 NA TGTGCCAGCAGTGAGGGTAGCCAGATGAAGACCCAGTACTTC CASSEGSQMKTQYF
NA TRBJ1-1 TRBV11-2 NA TGTGCCAGCAGCTTAGTTGGGCCTGAAGCTTTCTTT CASSLVGPEAFF
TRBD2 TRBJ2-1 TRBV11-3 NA TGTGCCAGCAGCTCGAAGCGGGGATCCTACAATGAGCAGTTCTTC CASSSKRGSYNEQFF
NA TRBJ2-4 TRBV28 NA TGTGCCAGCAGTTTAACCCGACAAGGTGTGAACATTCAGTACTTC CASSLTRQGVNIQYF
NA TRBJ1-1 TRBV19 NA TGTGCCAGTATGAGGGGTGTTATGAACACTGAAGCTTTCTTT CASMRGVMNTEAFF
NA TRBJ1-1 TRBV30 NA TGTGCCTGGAGTGTGGGCGGCCCGGGGGCTTTCTTT CAWSVGGPGAFF
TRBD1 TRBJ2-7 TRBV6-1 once TGTGCCAGCAGACCCGGACAGGCCCACTCCTACGAGCAGTACTTC CASRPGQAHSYEQYF
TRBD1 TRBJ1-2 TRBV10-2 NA TGCGCCAGCAGTGGGGTCCCGGGGACAGGGGGCGCGGATGGCTACACCTTC CASSGVPGTGGADGYTF
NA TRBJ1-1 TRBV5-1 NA TGCGCCAGCAGCTTTTCGGTCGTGTTTGGACGGGACACTGAAGCTTTCTTT CASSFSVVFGRDTEAFF
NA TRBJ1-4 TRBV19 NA TGTGCCAGTAGCGCCCTGGATGAAAAACTGTTTTTT CASSALDEKLFF
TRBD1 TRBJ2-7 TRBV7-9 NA TGTGCCAGCAGCTTATTAGGGACAGCCACCTACGAGCAGTACTTC CASSLLGTATYEQYF
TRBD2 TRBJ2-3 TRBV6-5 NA TGTGCCAGCAGTTACGGTAGCGGGAGTCGGGATACGCAGTATTTT CASSYGSGSRDTQYF
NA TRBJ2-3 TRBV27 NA TGTGCCAGCAGCCTCAGGGGATCGGTCGCAGATACGCAGTATTTT CASSLRGSVADTQYF
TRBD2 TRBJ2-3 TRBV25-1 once TGTGCCAGCAGTGCTCCACTAGCGGGAGTTGGCGATACGCAGTATTTT CASSAPLAGVGDTQYF
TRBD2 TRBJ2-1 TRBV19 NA TGTGCCAGTACCGCTAGACCTAGCGGGAGGAACCATGAGCAGTTCTTC CASTARPSGRNHEQFF